What follows are 26 T cell receptor beta chains derived from one specimen sequenced in a study of post-analysis software for immune sequencing data. Study outcomes and limitations: Patients used roughly five TRBV segments, including TRBV5-6, TRBV5-1 and TRBV20-1, more often than controls.

These receptors are not linked to any known antigen. Libraries were made from TCR beta cDNA, and they carried unique molecular identifiers. MiXCR, run by TCRdb on the PCR reads, gives a single entry per CDR3 protein. The sample includes about 460,000 distinct CDR3 sequences, under 55% of them seen just once. Specimen: blood. Receptors originate from a girl between 10 and 17 years old with multiple sclerosis.

This clonotype has a handful of counts. This chain connects TRBV29-1 to TRBJ2-1; the match to TRBD1 covers 11 bases. Germline V gives CDR1 SQVTM, CDR2 ANQGSEA. There are 14 residues in the CDR3. J was trimmed by 10 bases and V by 5 bases; bases with no gene match: 10. The CDR3 coding sequence is TGCAGCGTTTTGGGACAGGGGGTGTATCTGGAGCAGTTCTTC. It translates to CSVLGQGVYLEQFF.

The chain is built from TRBV19 and TRBJ2-2, with D uncertain. Germline V gene sequence: CDR1 LNHDA, CDR2 SQIVND (reference sequence). V dropped 4 bases and J dropped 4 bases, with 10 bases sitting between them. The CDR3 covers 14 residues. CDR3: CASSTTTGTGELFF. CDR3 bases: TGTGCCAGTAGTACAACGACGGGCACCGGGGAGCTGTTTTTT.

This clonotype has just a few counts. This chain joins TRBV15 and TRBJ2-7; TRBD1 or TRBD2 may be the D gene (5 bases each). Trimming cost V 1 base and J 5 bases, with 18 bases left between them. Germline-derived CDR1 and CDR2 are LNHNV and YYDKDF (reference sequence). This CDR3 has 16 residues. In nucleotides, the CDR3 is TGTGCCACCAGCAGAGCTTCCTGGGGGAAAAGGGACGAGCAGTACTTC. Amino acids: CATSRASWGKRDEQYF.

This clonotype was observed once. V usage is TRBV7-3 and J usage is TRBJ2-5; D is possibly TRBD2 (6 bases). The CDR3 has 12 amino acids. Germline V gene data show CDR1 as SGHTA and CDR2 as FQGTGA. The V end was cut by 2 bases, the J end by 11 bases, with 12 bases between. CDR3 sequence: CASSLPPGRQYF. The CDR3 DNA follows: TGTGCCAGCAGCTTACCGCCAGGGAGGCAGTACTTC.

This clonotype was counted between two and nine times. The chain carries TRBV6-5 and TRBJ1-2, with TRBD1 matching 8 bases. From germline, CDR1 is MNHEY and CDR2 SVGAGI. Unmatched junction bases numbered 5, after V lost 0 bases and J lost 5 bases. The CDR3 sequence is 15 residues long. The CDR3 region is CASSYSGQGVYGYTF. In nucleotides, the CDR3 is TGTGCCAGCAGTTACTCCGGACAGGGAGTTTATGGCTACACCTTC.

The rearrangement uses TRBV6-6 and TRBJ1-2; 8 positions agree with TRBD1. Germline V CDR1 and CDR2: MNHNY, SVGAGI (reference sequence). The CDR3 is made up of 16 amino acids. Germline trimming cut 6 bases from V and 0 bases from J; bases unmatched to any gene: 9. As DNA, the CDR3 is TGTGCCAGCAGCCGTGACAGGGGACCATCTAACTATGGCTACACCTTC. This sequence encodes CASSRDRGPSNYGYTF.

The rearrangement joins TRBV20-1 to TRBJ2-1; D is perhaps TRBD1 (7 bases). The CDR3 length is 14 residues. V was clipped by 5 bases and J by 6 bases, with 17 bases between them. The germline CDR1 and CDR2 sequences are DFQATT and SNEGSKA (reference sequence). CDR3 bases: TGCAGTGCTCTAACAGGGGAGGTCCTCAATGAGCAGTTCTTC. It encodes CSALTGEVLNEQFF.

This clonotype has only one observation. The gene calls are TRBV5-1 and TRBJ2-3; TRBD2 matches at 8 bases. Unmatched junction bases numbered 4, after V lost 0 bases and J lost 1 base. The CDR3 is 16 residues long. Germline values: CDR1 SGHRS, CDR2 YFSETQ. The CDR3 DNA reads TGCGCCAGCAGCTTGGTCACCGGGAGGGGCACAGATACGCAGTATTTT. This translates into CASSLVTGRGTDTQYF.

The J gene is TRBJ2-1, the V gene TRBV12-3 or TRBV12-4, with 8 bases lining up with TRBD1. This CDR3 has 12 amino acids. Trimming cost V 7 bases and J 12 bases; bases outside gene matches: 8. CDR3 sequence reads: CASTQDRARQFF. The CDR3 nucleotides read TGTGCCAGCACACAGGACAGGGCGCGGCAGTTCTTC.

This clonotype came up a few times. The gene calls are TRBV4-1 and TRBJ2-1, with 8 positions matching TRBD2. CDR1 and CDR2 from the germline V gene are MGHRA and YSYEKL. Trimming took 3 bases from V and 12 from J; bases not matched to a gene: 19. CDR3 size: 17 residues. CDR3 nucleotide sequence: TGCGCCAGCAGCCAGGGGGTAGCGGGGAGAAGGGCAACGGGGCAGTTCTTC. This gives the protein CASSQGVAGRRATGQFF.

This clonotype came up a few times. V gene TRBV28 combines with J gene TRBJ2-7; 9 bases are a match to TRBD2. The germline CDR1 and CDR2 sequences are MDHEN and SYDVKM. The CDR3 extends over 13 amino acids. The J segment lost 2 bases and the V segment lost 8 bases, leaving 4 bases of the junction unmatched. CDR3 nucleotide sequence: TGTGCCAGCCTCGGCGGGAGGGCCTACGAGCAGTACTTC. This sequence encodes CASLGGRAYEQYF. Full variable domain (outside the CDR3, taken from reference TRBV28 and TRBJ2-7): DVKVTQSSRYLVKRTGEKVFLECVQDMDHENMFWYRQDPGLGLRLIYFSYDVKMKEKGDIPEGYSVSREKKERFSLILESASTNQTSMYLCASLGGRAYEQYFGPGTRLTVT.

The J gene is TRBJ1-2, the V gene TRBV5-4, with TRBD1 as a possible D gene (6 bases). Germline V gives CDR1 SGHNT, CDR2 YYREEE (reference sequence). V gave up 1 base and J gave up 7 bases, with 14 bases separating them. The CDR3 totals 14 residues. CDR3 nucleotides: TGTGCCAGCAGCTTGCCCGGCAGGGGTGTTGGCTACACCTTC. Protein sequence: CASSLPGRGVGYTF.

This clonotype turned up a few times. The chain joins TRBV20-1 to TRBJ2-7, with D perhaps matching TRBD2 (5 bases). Germline values: CDR1 DFQATT, CDR2 SNEGSKA (reference sequence). This CDR3 spans 13 amino acids. The V and J ends lost 6 bases and 7 bases respectively, with 19 bases between them. The CDR3 region has the DNA TGCAGTGCCGGTCGGGCCACTCGGGGTGAGCAGTACTTC. Residues: CSAGRATRGEQYF.

This clonotype was counted between two and nine times. The J gene is TRBJ2-1, the V gene TRBV14; D may be TRBD2 (6 bases). This CDR3 contains 14 residues. V lost 4 bases and J 5 bases, leaving 12 bases between the germline ends. Germline V gene sequence: CDR1 SGHDN, CDR2 FVKESK. The CDR3 loop reads CASSRRGRNNEQFF. CDR3 sequence (DNA): TGTGCCAGCAGCCGTCGGGGGAGGAACAATGAGCAGTTCTTC.

The V call is TRBV6-6, the J call TRBJ2-7, with TRBD2 as a possible D gene (5 bases). The CDR3 runs to 12 residues. Germline V gene data show CDR1 as MNHNY and CDR2 as SVGAGI (reference sequence). V gave up 8 bases and J gave up 6 bases, with 14 bases separating them. The CDR3 nucleotides are TGTGCCAGCCTTCATGAGGGAGTCGAGCAGTACTTC. Translated: CASLHEGVEQYF.

About this clonotype: A much larger clone differs by one base, so this may be a read error. V is TRBV9 and J is TRBJ2-1, with D maybe TRBD1 (6 bases). Germline V gives CDR1 SGDLS, CDR2 YYNGEE. V gave up 7 bases and J gave up 0 bases, with 17 bases separating them. The CDR3 has 16 amino acids. The CDR3 region is CASGAQGESSYNEQFF. CDR3 nucleotides: TGTGCCAGCGGCGCACAGGGAGAAAGCTCCTACAATGAGCAGTTCTTC.

This clonotype was counted many times. This rearrangement joins TRBV6-5 to TRBJ2-7; 10 bases align to TRBD2. The CDR3 spans 13 residues. Germline CDR1 is MNHEY and CDR2 is SVGAGI. V shed 6 bases and J 4 bases; nucleotides not matched to a gene: 3. CDR3 in DNA: TGTGCCAGCAGCAGCGGGAGGGCTTACGAGCAGTACTTC. It yields the protein CASSSGRAYEQYF.

The V and J genes are TRBV4-1 and TRBJ2-5, with D possibly called TRBD1 or TRBD2 (5 bases each). CDR3 length equals 13 residues. Germline V gene data show CDR1 as MGHRA and CDR2 as YSYEKL. The V end lost 0 bases, the J end lost 4 bases, and 6 bases lay between the germline ends. The CDR3 sequence is CASSQERGETQYF. For the CDR3, the DNA is TGCGCCAGCAGCCAAGAGAGGGGAGAGACCCAGTACTTC.

The chain combines TRBV20-1 with TRBJ2-7; D not resolved. CDR3 size: 10 residues. CDR1 is DFQATT, CDR2 SNEGSKA, per germline (reference sequence). The germline V and J ends were trimmed by 4 bases and 4 bases, with 5 bases remaining between them. CDR3 bases: TGCAGTGCTATACCATACGAGCAGTACTTC. Encoded protein: CSAIPYEQYF.

The rearrangement joins TRBV13 to TRBJ2-1; TRBD2 might be the D (6 bases). Germline CDR1 is PRHDT and CDR2 is FYEKMQ (reference sequence). CDR3 length equals 16 residues. V dropped 1 base and J dropped 6 bases, with 16 bases sitting between them. The CDR3, as DNA: TGTGCCAGCAGCTTAGTAGGGACTCTCCGGTTCAATGAGCAGTTCTTC. This encodes CASSLVGTLRFNEQFF.

The CDR3 sequence is CASGLAGETDTQYF. In nucleotides, the CDR3 is TGCGCCAGCGGACTAGCGGGAGAAACAGATACGCAGTATTTT. V gene TRBV4-1 combines with J gene TRBJ2-3; 13 bases map to TRBD2. This CDR3 contains 14 residues. The junction had 2 bases not matched to a gene; V was cut back by 8 bases and J by 3 bases. The germline V gene encodes CDR1 MGHRA and CDR2 YSYEKL.

A single count supports this clonotype. The V call is TRBV15, the J call TRBJ2-7; possibly TRBD1 or TRBD2 for D (6 bases each). The CDR3 runs 14 residues. V was clipped by 4 bases and J by 2 bases, with 12 bases between them. Germline-derived CDR1 and CDR2 are LNHNV and YYDKDF (reference sequence). Here the CDR3 reads CATSKGGSAYEQYF. CDR3 in DNA: TGTGCCACCAGCAAGGGGGGCAGCGCCTACGAGCAGTACTTC.

This chain connects TRBV24-1 to TRBJ2-3; D is possibly TRBD2 (6 bases). V gave up 0 bases and J gave up 5 bases, with 8 bases separating them. Germline CDR1 is KGHDR and CDR2 is SFDVKD. This CDR3 has 14 residues. This CDR3 is CATSDLAGRDTQYF. In DNA, the CDR3 is TGTGCCACCAGTGATTTGGCCGGGAGAGATACGCAGTATTTT.

Only a few counts were recorded for this clonotype. This chain links TRBV28 with TRBJ2-5; 11 bases match TRBD2. The CDR3 is 15 amino acids. Trimming removed 5 bases from V and 5 bases from J; junction bases left unmatched: 7. The germline gives CDR1 MDHEN, CDR2 SYDVKM. CDR3 sequence (DNA): TGTGCCAGCAGTCCAGGACTAGCGGGTGGGGAGACCCAGTACTTC. Protein: CASSPGLAGGETQYF.

This clonotype was picked up many times. The CDR3 region is CSARDLATTSDEQFF. DNA of the CDR3: TGCAGTGCTAGAGATCTAGCGACTACATCAGATGAGCAGTTCTTC. The genes are TRBV20-1 and TRBJ2-1, with a tentative D call TRBD2 (6 bases). The V end was cut by 0 bases, the J end by 8 bases, with 17 bases between. Germline V gene lookup returns CDR1 DFQATT and CDR2 SNEGSKA (reference sequence). The CDR3 length is 15 residues.

The V call is TRBV20-1, the J call TRBJ1-6; TRBD1 aligns across 7 bases. V trimming: 2 bases; J trimming: 0 bases; junction bases outside the gene matches: 4. The CDR3 sequence is 16 residues long. In germline, CDR1 is DFQATT, CDR2 SNEGSKA (reference sequence). The CDR3 DNA reads as TGCAGTGCTAGACGGGACAGACACTCCTATAATTCACCCCTCCACTTT. Translation: CSARRDRHSYNSPLHF.